The TCR beta chain described here comes from a study of cytomegalovirus exposure and HLA in healthy donors. On this clone itself: Its antigen is unknown.

Notes on the study in general: Available immune exposure information covered CMV serostatus only. The majority of TCR sequences were rare, yet some public TCRs appeared in many donors.

There are 14 residues in the CDR3. V lost 1 base and J lost 10, with 12 bases in between. The germline V gene has CDR1 SGHRS and CDR2 YFSETQ. The PCR employed 60 Vbeta primers together with 13 Jbeta primers. Assay used: immunoSEQ multiplex PCR; TCRdb lists only in-frame clones, some missing. The sample has about 69,000 clones, more than 75% seen once; the top ten hold 3% to 3.5%. Though probably carrying unrecorded immune exposures, donors were nominally healthy at sampling. The TCR comes from a man between 18 and 29 years old in good health and CMV-seronegative. Sequencing was carried out using PBMCs. The V call is TRBV5-1, the J call TRBJ1-6; no firm D call. DNA of the CDR3: TGCGCCAGCAGCTTGCGGCAGGCGGGATCACCCCTCCACTTT. Protein: CASSLRQAGSPLHF. Complete variable domain (other parts from reference TRBV5-1 and TRBJ1-6): KAGVTQTPRYLIKTRGQQVTLSCSPISGHRSVSWYQQTPGQGLQFLFEYFSETQRNKGNFPGRFSGRQFSNSRSEMNVSTLELGDSALYLCASSLRQAGSPLHFGNGTRLTVT.